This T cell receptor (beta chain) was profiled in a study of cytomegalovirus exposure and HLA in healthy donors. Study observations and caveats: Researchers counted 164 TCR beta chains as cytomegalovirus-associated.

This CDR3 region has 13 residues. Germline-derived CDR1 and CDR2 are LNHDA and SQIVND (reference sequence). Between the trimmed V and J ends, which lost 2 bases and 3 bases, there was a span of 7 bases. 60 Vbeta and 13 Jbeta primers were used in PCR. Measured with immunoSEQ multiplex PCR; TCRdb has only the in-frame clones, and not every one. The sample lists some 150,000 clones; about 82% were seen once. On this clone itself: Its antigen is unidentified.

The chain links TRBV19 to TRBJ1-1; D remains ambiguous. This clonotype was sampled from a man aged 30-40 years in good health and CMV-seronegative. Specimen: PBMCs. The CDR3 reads CASSIFGDTEAFF. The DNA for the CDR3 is TGTGCCAGTAGTATATTCGGGGACACTGAAGCTTTCTTT.